This T cell receptor (beta chain) was captured in a study of T cell repertoires in aging, cancer and after chemotherapy. In the study overall: Healthy donor repertoires were recorded over several months to years and showed clear clonal overlap. Study findings and constraints: Rebound thymic output was suggested by rising median generation probability during chemotherapy in each cancer cohort. Healthy donors lost TCR diversity with age mainly through richness, cancer patients through richness and evenness.

This clonotype was recorded once. The antigen remains undetermined. A junction end diverges from the germline sequence, so it may reflect a read error. TRB rearrangements spanning V, D and J were amplified using mixed TRB-A/B primers. In TCRdb, the multiplex PCR reads were re-called with MiXCR into one record per CDR3 protein. The sample lists approximately 5,000 distinct CDR3 sequences, roughly 25% occurring once. The template was genomic DNA from peripheral blood, not RNA. Per the germline V gene, CDR1 is SGHAT and CDR2 is FQDESV (reference sequence). The CDR3 sequence is 14 residues long. The material sequenced was blood. The sequence derives from a human donor in good health. The rearrangement links TRBV11-1 to TRBJ1-5, with 7 bases lining up with TRBD1. This CDR3 is CASSPGGSNQPQHF. For the CDR3, the DNA is TGTGCCAGCAGTCCAGGGGGGAGCAACCAGCCCCAGCATTTT.